The clone carrying this TCR beta chain appeared many times. This entry is derived from a study of blood T cells in healthy people across ages. This CDR3 comprises 16 residues. CDR1 LNHNV and CDR2 YYDKDF come from the germline V gene (reference sequence). V was clipped by 0 bases and J by 8 bases; unmatched bases: 7. A J-beta primer mix and a sample-barcoded 5' primer were used in a second PCR of roughly 6 to 12 cycles. From the 5' RACE reads, TCRdb called clonotypes with MiXCR, one entry per CDR3 protein. The sample shows roughly 700,000 distinct CDR3 sequences, roughly 32% of them seen only once. Total RNA extraction produced at least 5.5 micrograms (per sample) for the study.

Sequencing input: blood. This TCR was sampled from a woman older than 75 in good health. The chain joins TRBV15 to TRBJ1-2; the match to TRBD1 covers 12 bases. CDR3 loop: CATSRERGQGAGGYTF. The CDR3 bases are TGTGCCACCAGCAGAGAAAGGGGACAGGGGGCCGGAGGCTACACCTTC.